This paragraph reports one T cell receptor (beta chain). What it recognizes is unknown. This sample was taken from a study of cytomegalovirus exposure and HLA in healthy donors. Study-wide points: In all likelihood, a cluster of highly shared sequence variants was a sequencing artifact. Certain indistinguishable V segments, among them TRBV6-2 and TRBV6-3, were excluded.

Germline V lookup: CDR1 LNHDA, CDR2 SQIVND (reference sequence). Trimming removed 6 bases from V and 5 bases from J, with 16 bases in between. This CDR3 has 14 residues. The PCR employed 60 Vbeta primers together with 13 Jbeta primers. In the original workflow: An analysis that came later counted approximately 76 million unique TCR beta chains, 9 million to 12 million shared. The table came from immunoSEQ multiplex PCR; TCRdb's copy has only in-frame clones and leaves some out. That table gives V, J and clone size, and the DNA gave D and trimming. Seen here are under 300,000 clones, under 80% observed once, and the top ten hold around 2%.

The V and J genes are TRBV19 and TRBJ1-2; no definite D call. Sequences were obtained from PBMCs. This TCR was recovered from a female donor in good health and CMV-seronegative. The CDR3 loop is CASSALGVLYGYTF. As DNA, the CDR3 is TGTGCCAGTAGCGCACTCGGGGTATTGTATGGCTACACCTTC. The variable domain in full, completed from reference TRBV19 and TRBJ1-2, reads DGGITQSPKYLFRKEGQNVTLSCEQNLNHDAMYWYRQDPGQGLRLIYYSQIVNDFQKGDIAEGYSVSREKKESFPLTVTSAQKNPTAFYLCASSALGVLYGYTFGSGTRLTVV.